This entry lists 28 T cell receptor beta chains sequenced from one sample in a study of blood T cell repertoires in COVID-19 (TCRdb year 2020). Libraries were constructed by the immunoSEQ multiplex PCR assay. What TCRdb holds here is the immuneACCESS table cut down to in-frame rearrangements. Part of the clones is not present; checked against another copy, under half of the missing clones reflect an unresolved V gene, and the others are unexplained. The sample data list about 400,000 clones, and about nine tenths of these were observed just once. About 1.7% of the sample lies in the top ten. The specimen sequenced was PBMCs or T cells enriched from blood (not recorded which). The receptors originated from a woman aged 25 to 45 who had recovered from COVID-19.

The chain employs TRBV21-1 and TRBJ1-5; TRBD1 is the table's D call, not checked against the DNA. TRBV21-1 corresponds to a pseudogene. The CDR3 spans 16 residues. The CDR3 spells CASSYKTEYSNQPQHF. The CDR3 DNA is TGTGCCAGCAGCTACAAGACAGAGTATAGCAATCAGCCCCAGCATTTT.

The genes are TRBV9 and TRBJ1-1; D might be TRBD1 (5 bases). Germline CDR1 and CDR2: SGDLS and YYNGEE. V was pared by 3 bases and J by 4 bases, with 16 bases between. This CDR3 has 15 amino acids. Here the CDR3 reads CASSARGGVSTEAFF. CDR3 DNA: TGTGCCAGCAGCGCCCGCGGAGGGGTGAGCACTGAAGCTTTCTTT.

The chain recombines TRBV7-2 with TRBJ2-1, with 9 bases that match TRBD2. The ends lost 1 base at V and 10 bases at J; junction bases unmatched: 14. There are 17 residues in the CDR3. Germline loops: CDR1 SGHTA, CDR2 FQGNSA. CDR3 DNA sequence: TGTGCCAGCAGCTTAGGGCGGCGGGGGGGCCCCGGAGGAGAGCAGTTCTTC. Its translation is CASSLGRRGGPGGEQFF.

The gene calls are TRBV27 and TRBJ2-3; 7 bases match TRBD2. Germline values: CDR1 MNHEY, CDR2 SMNVEV (reference sequence). Unmatched junction bases numbered 13, after V lost 6 bases and J lost 4 bases. The CDR3 runs 16 residues. The CDR3 is CASSLGVGGWADTQYF. CDR3 coding DNA: TGTGCCAGCAGCCTGGGGGTCGGGGGGTGGGCAGATACGCAGTATTTT.

This clone occurred once. The J gene is TRBJ1-2, the V gene TRBV6-5, with D possibly being TRBD1 (6 bases). Germline loops: CDR1 MNHEY, CDR2 SVGAGI. V was shortened by 6 bases and J by 5 bases, with 13 bases between the two germline ends. CDR3 size: 13 residues. CDR3 nucleotides: TGTGCCAGCAGGGAGACAGGAGATTATGGCTACACCTTC. This translates into CASRETGDYGYTF.

The rearrangement links TRBV7-2 to TRBJ1-2, with D unresolved. The length of the CDR3 is 13 residues. Trimming took off 4 bases at V and 7 bases at J, with 13 bases between the two ends. The germline gives CDR1 SGHTA, CDR2 FQGNSA. CDR3 in amino acids: CASSSAGDAGYTF. The CDR3 region has the DNA TGTGCCAGCAGCTCCGCCGGGGATGCTGGCTACACCTTC.

This clone appeared a few times. The chain employs TRBV27 and TRBJ2-7; 7 bases are shared with TRBD2. The J segment lost 4 bases and the V segment lost 3 bases, leaving 6 bases of the junction unmatched. Germline V gene data show CDR1 as MNHEY and CDR2 as SMNVEV (reference sequence). The CDR3 is 14 amino acids. This CDR3 is CASSFGGETYEQYF. Written as DNA, the CDR3 is TGTGCCAGCAGTTTTGGGGGGGAGACTTACGAGCAGTACTTC.

This rearrangement joins TRBV24-1 to TRBJ1-1, with 7 bases lining up with TRBD1. The V gene's germline CDR1 is KGHDR and CDR2 SFDVKD. CDR3 length: 13 residues. The junction had 3 bases not matched to a gene; V was cut back by 6 bases and J by 3 bases. CDR3 DNA sequence: TGTGCCACCAGTAATACAGGGGACACTGAAGCTTTCTTT. It codes for CATSNTGDTEAFF.

The chain carries TRBV13 and TRBJ2-1, with 9 positions matching TRBD1. This CDR3 comprises 14 residues. With V trimmed by 3 bases and J by 7 bases, 4 bases remained unmatched. The V gene's germline CDR1 is PRHDT and CDR2 FYEKMQ (reference sequence). DNA for the CDR3: TGTGCCAGCAGCTTTGGACAGGGGAATAATGAGCAGTTCTTC. Translated, it gives CASSFGQGNNEQFF.

The chain combines TRBV12-3 or TRBV12-4 with TRBJ1-1, with D maybe TRBD1 (5 bases). The CDR3 has 12 residues. Trimming cost V 2 bases and J 6 bases, with 7 bases left between them. CDR3 loop: CASSLWGAEAFF. CDR3 nucleotide sequence: TGTGCCAGCAGTTTATGGGGCGCTGAAGCTTTCTTT.

The chain couples TRBV6-2 or TRBV6-3 to TRBJ1-5, with D perhaps matching TRBD1 (5 bases). CDR1 MNHEY and CDR2 SVGEGT come from the germline V gene. The germline V and J ends were trimmed by 5 bases and 4 bases, with 15 bases remaining between them. This CDR3 has 15 amino acids. The CDR3: CASSLHDSKNQPQHF. In DNA form, the CDR3 reads TGTGCCAGCAGTCTCCACGACAGTAAGAATCAGCCCCAGCATTTT.

The J gene is TRBJ1-1, the V gene TRBV2; no clear D. The germline gives CDR1 SNHLY, CDR2 FYNNEI. The ends were cut back, 4 bases at V and 11 bases at J, with 20 bases in the middle. The CDR3 is 14 residues long. CDR3: CASSGVRFGTGAFF. The CDR3 DNA reads as TGTGCCAGCAGTGGGGTCAGGTTTGGCACTGGGGCTTTCTTT.

CDR3 sequence (DNA): TGTGCCAGCAGCGTACGGGACAGCGGTGACGAGCAGTACTTC. Translated, it gives CASSVRDSGDEQYF. This chain joins TRBV7-9 and TRBJ2-7, with 7 bases fitting TRBD1. Germline CDR1 and CDR2: SEHNR and FQNEAQ (reference sequence). CDR3 length equals 14 residues. The junction had 9 bases not matched to a gene; V was cut back by 5 bases and J by 5 bases.

The genes are TRBV6-5 and TRBJ1-3; no firm D call. The CDR3 covers 15 residues. Trimming removed 0 bases from V and 4 bases from J, with 10 bases in between. Germline-derived CDR1 and CDR2 are MNHEY and SVGAGI. The CDR3, as DNA: TGTGCCAGCAGTTACTCGCACAGTCCCGGAAACACCATATATTTT. Residues: CASSYSHSPGNTIYF.

The gene calls are TRBV6-5 and TRBJ2-2; 8 bases are shared with TRBD1. The V gene's germline CDR1 is MNHEY and CDR2 SVGAGI. V was clipped by 7 bases and J by 3 bases; unmatched bases: 7. CDR3 length equals 15 residues. The CDR3: CASTQQGAYTGELFF. Written as DNA, the CDR3 is TGTGCCAGCACTCAGCAGGGGGCGTACACCGGGGAGCTGTTTTTT.

The genes are TRBV21-1 and TRBJ2-7; no check of the table's D call, TRBD1, against the DNA was made. TRBV21-1 is recorded as a pseudogene. CDR3 length: 19 residues. The DNA for the CDR3 is TGTGCCAGCAGCCCGAGGGACAGGGCAGAACCCCGGGACTCCTACGAGCAGTACTTC. It translates to CASSPRDRAEPRDSYEQYF.

The gene calls are TRBV27 and TRBJ2-7; 8 bases are shared with TRBD1. CDR3 length equals 14 residues. Unmatched junction bases numbered 4, after V lost 0 bases and J lost 6 bases. CDR1 and CDR2 from the germline V gene are MNHEY and SMNVEV (reference sequence). CDR3 sequence (DNA): TGTGCCAGCAGTTTATCGAACAGGGGGGTCGAGCAGTACTTC. This codes for CASSLSNRGVEQYF.

The V and J genes are TRBV5-4 and TRBJ1-1, with D uncertain. The V end lost 4 bases, the J end lost 7 bases, and 11 bases lay between the germline ends. This CDR3 has 12 amino acids. Germline V CDR1 and CDR2: SGHNT, YYREEE (reference sequence). The CDR3 DNA sequence: TGTGCCAGCAGCCTCGGGAACCTTGAAGCTTTCTTT. It yields the protein CASSLGNLEAFF.

This chain connects TRBV3-1 (or the pseudogene TRBV3-2) to TRBJ2-7, with D maybe TRBD2 (5 bases). The germline CDR1 and CDR2 sequences are LGHDT and YNNKEL (reference sequence). This CDR3 spans 13 amino acids. V lost 1 base, J lost 8 bases, and 12 bases lay in between. In nucleotides, the CDR3 is TGTGCCAGCAGCCAAGGTTGGGGAGCGAAGCAGTACTTC. This encodes CASSQGWGAKQYF.

The gene calls are TRBV7-3 and TRBJ2-3; TRBD1 might be the D (6 bases). Germline-derived CDR1 and CDR2 are SGHTA and FQGTGA. Between the trimmed V and J ends, which lost 5 bases and 3 bases, there was a span of 15 bases. This CDR3 has 15 amino acids. The CDR3 DNA reads TGTGCCAGCAGCGCATCCAGGGGAGTGACAGATACGCAGTATTTT. Translation gives CASSASRGVTDTQYF.

CDR3 nucleotide sequence: TGTGCCAGCAGCCATCCAGGGGGATCTGAGCAGTTCTTC. Its translation: CASSHPGGSEQFF. The chain recombines TRBV3-1 (or the pseudogene TRBV3-2) with TRBJ2-1; 7 bases map to TRBD1. The junction had 5 bases not matched to a gene; V was cut back by 3 bases and J by 9 bases. The CDR3 length is 13 residues. Looked up from germline, CDR1 is LGHDT and CDR2 is YNNKEL (reference sequence).

The chain couples TRBV20-1 to TRBJ1-1; no firm D call. Looked up from germline, CDR1 is DFQATT and CDR2 is SNEGSKA (reference sequence). The V end was cut by 3 bases, the J end by 1 base, with 9 bases between. The CDR3 runs 13 residues. The CDR3 sequence is CSASSGRNTEAFF. In DNA, the CDR3 is TGCAGTGCTAGTTCAGGCAGGAACACTGAAGCTTTCTTT.

This chain joins TRBV4-1 and TRBJ1-2, with TRBD1 as a possible D gene (5 bases). Looked up from germline, CDR1 is MGHRA and CDR2 is YSYEKL. The CDR3 has 15 residues. V was clipped by 4 bases and J by 0 bases, with 12 bases between them. CDR3 sequence reads: CASSRGQTTNYGYTF. CDR3 bases: TGCGCCAGCAGCCGAGGACAAACTACTAACTATGGCTACACCTTC.

The V gene is TRBV3-1 (or the pseudogene TRBV3-2), the J gene TRBJ2-7; a possible D gene is TRBD2 (6 bases). Trimming removed 1 base from V and 6 bases from J, with 28 bases in between. The V gene's germline CDR1 is LGHDT and CDR2 YNNKEL (reference sequence). This CDR3 is 19 amino acids long. CDR3: CASSQASGHLEARGCEQYF. Written as DNA, the CDR3 is TGTGCCAGCAGCCAAGCGAGCGGGCACCTAGAGGCTAGAGGGTGCGAGCAGTACTTC.

This sequence joins TRBV12-3 or TRBV12-4 and TRBJ2-7, with a weak D call TRBD1 (6 bases). This CDR3 spans 12 amino acids. V shed 5 bases and J shed 8 bases, with 13 bases lying between them. CDR3 DNA: TGTGCCAGCAGTAAAGCGGACAGAAAGCAGTACTTC. It encodes CASSKADRKQYF.

The rearrangement links TRBV6-4 to TRBJ2-3; 8 nucleotides agree with TRBD2. V was clipped by 0 bases and J by 2 bases; unmatched bases: 4. CDR3 length: 16 amino acids. CDR1 and CDR2 from the germline V gene are MRHNA and SNTAGT. For the CDR3, the DNA is TGTGCCAGCAGTGACTCCGGCGGGAGGAACACAGATACGCAGTATTTT. Translated, it gives CASSDSGGRNTDTQYF.

This chain uses TRBV4-2 with TRBJ1-6, with D possibly being TRBD1 (6 bases). This CDR3 contains 16 residues. CDR1 and CDR2 from the germline V gene are LGHNA and YNFKEQ. The V gene lost 2 bases and the J gene lost 11 bases, with 19 bases spanning the gap. CDR3 region: CASSQTRGQGFTPLHF. CDR3 in DNA: TGTGCCAGCAGCCAAACTAGAGGGCAGGGGTTTACACCCCTCCACTTT.

This sequence joins TRBV2 and TRBJ1-4, with 7 positions matching TRBD1. With 3 bases clipped from V and 8 bases from J, the junction kept 6 bases outside the gene matches. CDR1 and CDR2 (germline): SNHLY, FYNNEI. The CDR3 is 14 residues long. The CDR3: CASSDEAGGEKLFF. The CDR3 nucleotides are TGTGCCAGCAGTGATGAGGCAGGGGGGGAAAAACTGTTTTTT.